The 20 T cell receptor beta chains presented below share a single source sample, sequenced in a study of T cells in Graves' hyperthyroidism and ophthalmopathy. Amplification of TCR beta CDR3 regions was performed using RNA transcripts as template. Researchers ran a first-round RT-PCR on the TCR CDR3 using the HTBI primer set. In TCRdb, the multiplex PCR reads were re-called with MiXCR into one record per CDR3 protein. Of about 700,000 distinct CDR3 sequences in the sample, just under 45% are singletons; the top ten hold roughly 7.2%. The sequencing input was peripheral blood or thyroid tissue (not recorded which). All receptors derive from an adult man with Graves' disease, either hyperthyroidism or ophthalmopathy (not recorded which).

The chain employs TRBV25-1 and TRBJ1-1; no reliable D call. This CDR3 comprises 13 residues. Germline CDR1 reads MGHDK; CDR2 reads SYGVNS. Trimming shortened V by 2 bases and J by 7 bases, and 11 bases separated the two germline ends. The CDR3 spells CASSEGYRGEAFF. The CDR3 nucleotides are TGTGCCAGCAGTGAAGGCTACCGGGGTGAAGCTTTCTTT.

The chain is built from TRBV5-6 and TRBJ2-7; perhaps TRBD1 as D (5 bases). V was clipped by 0 bases and J by 2 bases, with 12 bases between them. CDR1 and CDR2 from the germline V gene are SGHDT and YYEEEE. The CDR3 length is 15 residues. Here the CDR3 DNA reads TGTGCCAGCAGCTTGGGGTCTGGGGCCGCCTACGAGCAGTACTTC. Translation: CASSLGSGAAYEQYF.

This clonotype has at least ten counts. This chain joins TRBV24-1 and TRBJ1-5; D remains unclear. This CDR3 comprises 14 residues. Germline-derived CDR1 and CDR2 are KGHDR and SFDVKD. V was shortened by 5 bases and J by 0 bases, with 7 bases between the two germline ends. The CDR3 nucleotides are TGTGCCACCAGTGTTCGGTATAGCAATCAGCCCCAGCATTTT. This sequence encodes CATSVRYSNQPQHF.

This clonotype showed up just once. The chain has TRBV10-3 and TRBJ1-6; a possible D gene is TRBD1 (5 bases). The germline V and J ends were trimmed by 0 bases and 10 bases, with 10 bases remaining between them. The CDR3 loop spans 14 amino acids. Germline V CDR1 and CDR2: ENHRY, SYGVKD. CDR3 nucleotides: TGTGCCATCAGTGAGTCCGGGGGTAGCTCACCCCTCCACTTT. It specifies CAISESGGSSPLHF.

The chain combines TRBV7-3 with TRBJ1-2; D is perhaps TRBD1 (6 bases). CDR1 is SGHTA and CDR2 is FQGTGA in the germline V gene. The ends were cut back, 5 bases at V and 2 bases at J, with 21 bases in the middle. The CDR3 covers 17 residues. The CDR3 sequence: CASSPRGWQGKNYGYTF. CDR3 coding DNA: TGTGCCAGCAGCCCCCGAGGGTGGCAGGGGAAGAACTATGGCTACACCTTC.

The J gene is TRBJ1-5, the V gene TRBV7-2, with D perhaps matching TRBD1 (5 bases). The germline V and J ends were trimmed by 3 bases and 3 bases, with 9 bases remaining between them. Germline CDR1 SGHTA, CDR2 FQGNSA. The CDR3 runs to 14 residues. The CDR3 region has the DNA TGTGCCAGCAGCTTGGGGGTTACCAATCAGCCCCAGCATTTT. Translating gives CASSLGVTNQPQHF.

This chain joins TRBV20-1 and TRBJ2-7, with D hard to call. Between the trimmed V and J ends, which lost 2 bases and 2 bases, there was a span of 10 bases. The CDR3 covers 13 residues. CDR1 and CDR2 (germline): DFQATT, SNEGSKA (reference sequence). The CDR3 sequence is CSARKPATYEQYF. In DNA, the CDR3 is TGCAGTGCTAGAAAACCCGCAACCTACGAGCAGTACTTC.

V and J are TRBV2 and TRBJ2-6, with D possibly matching TRBD1 (7 bases). The CDR3 spans 15 residues. The ends were cut back, 3 bases at V and 4 bases at J, with 10 bases in the middle. Germline values: CDR1 SNHLY, CDR2 FYNNEI. The CDR3 sequence is CASSDRGAGANVLTF. In DNA, the CDR3 is TGTGCCAGCAGTGACAGGGGGGCCGGGGCCAACGTCCTGACTTTC.

V and J are TRBV7-8 and TRBJ2-7, with 13 bases fitting TRBD2. Trimming at V came to 5 bases and at J to 4 bases, leaving 8 bases not matched to a gene. The CDR3 length is 16 residues. Germline CDR1 is SGHVS and CDR2 is FQNEAQ. The CDR3 DNA reads TGTGCCAGCAGCCCCCGGGGACTAGCGGGATCATACGAGCAGTACTTC. Translating it yields CASSPRGLAGSYEQYF.

This clonotype turned up a few times. This chain joins TRBV5-6 and TRBJ1-2; 8 bases are shared with TRBD1. CDR1 and CDR2 (germline): SGHDT, YYEEEE. Trimming cost V 5 bases and J 7 bases; bases outside gene matches: 10. CDR3 length: 14 residues. The CDR3 is CASRGPTGTGGYTF. CDR3 DNA: TGTGCCAGCAGAGGGCCAACGGGGACAGGTGGCTACACCTTC.

There are a few counts of this clonotype. The chain recombines TRBV20-1 with TRBJ2-5; 8 nucleotides align to TRBD2. Looked up from germline, CDR1 is DFQATT and CDR2 is SNEGSKA (reference sequence). The CDR3 contains 14 residues. The trim removed 1 base at V and 3 bases at J, leaving 4 bases unmatched. The CDR3, as DNA: TGCAGTGCTAGAGCAACTAGCGGCAAAGAGACCCAGTACTTC. Translating gives CSARATSGKETQYF.

There are a few counts of this clonotype. The germline gene is not matched at one end of the junction; a read error may be the cause. The chain carries TRBV7-8 and TRBJ2-7; D not resolved. CDR1 is SGHVS, CDR2 FQNEAQ, per germline. The CDR3 consists of 14 residues. The CDR3 coding sequence is TGCGCCAGCAGCCAAGATCTGGCTTACTACGAGCAGTACTTC. It codes for CASSQDLAYYEQYF.

The sample holds one count of this clonotype. The chain has TRBV29-1 and TRBJ2-7; TRBD2 agrees at 11 bases. CDR3 length equals 15 residues. The trim removed 5 bases at V and 5 bases at J, leaving 11 bases unmatched. CDR1 and CDR2 (germline): SQVTM, ANQGSEA. This chain's CDR3 is CSVSTSGGGNNEQYF. In DNA, the CDR3 is TGCAGCGTTAGTACTAGCGGGGGAGGAAACAACGAGCAGTACTTC.

Concerning this clonotype: Possible read error: a much larger clone is one base away. The chain recombines TRBV7-9 with TRBJ2-5; 9 nucleotides align to TRBD1. The CDR3 is made up of 15 amino acids. V lost 7 bases to trimming and J lost 4 bases; unmatched junction nucleotides: 10. Germline loops: CDR1 SEHNR, CDR2 FQNEAQ (reference sequence). CDR3 nucleotides: TGTGCCAGCATTCGCCGACAGGGGGTCCGAGAGACCCAGTACTTC. It translates to CASIRRQGVRETQYF. Full variable domain (rest looked up from reference TRBV7-9 and TRBJ2-5): DTGVSQNPRHKITKRGQNVTFRCDPISEHNRLYWYRQTLGQGPEFLTYFQNEAQLEKSRLLSDRFSAERPKGSFSTLEIQRTEQGDSAMYLCASIRRQGVRETQYFGPGTRLLVL.

This sequence joins TRBV19 and TRBJ1-2; D is possibly TRBD1 (5 bases). This CDR3 region has 15 residues. Trimming took 5 bases from V and 5 from J, leaving 18 bases between them. Germline V gene sequence: CDR1 LNHDA, CDR2 SQIVND (reference sequence). Here the CDR3 DNA reads TGTGCCAGTAGTGAAGGGTGGGGGAGGATATATGGCTACACCTTC. Translating it yields CASSEGWGRIYGYTF.

This chain links TRBV12-3 or TRBV12-4 with TRBJ1-5, with 8 positions matching TRBD1. The CDR3 extends over 13 amino acids. V was clipped by 6 bases and J by 6 bases; unmatched bases: 4. The CDR3 DNA sequence: TGTGCCAGCAGACTAACAGGGGGTCAGCCCCAGCATTTT. It encodes CASRLTGGQPQHF.

V usage is TRBV24-1 and J usage is TRBJ2-2; D is perhaps TRBD1 or TRBD2 (5 bases each). Trimming pared 3 bases from V and 4 bases from J, leaving 20 bases between. Germline CDR1 KGHDR, CDR2 SFDVKD. The CDR3 consists of 18 residues. The CDR3 DNA reads TGTGCCACCAGTGATCCGCGGGCAACCCAGGGTCTCACCGGGGAGCTGTTTTTT. It yields the protein CATSDPRATQGLTGELFF.

This chain joins TRBV10-3 and TRBJ1-1; D gene ambiguous. The ends were cut back, 4 bases at V and 3 bases at J, with 9 bases in the middle. This CDR3 spans 13 amino acids. Germline assignment: CDR1 ENHRY and CDR2 SYGVKD. This CDR3 is CAISAGRDTEAFF. CDR3 DNA: TGTGCCATCAGTGCTGGGAGGGACACTGAAGCTTTCTTT.

This clonotype was detected ten times or more. CDR3 amino acids: CASSLGQGARGEAFF. The DNA of the CDR3 is TGCGCCAGCAGTTTGGGACAGGGGGCGAGGGGTGAAGCTTTCTTT. V and J are TRBV10-2 and TRBJ1-1; 12 nucleotides align to TRBD1. V lost 5 bases and J lost 7; bases outside the gene matches: 8. Per germline, CDR1 WSHSY and CDR2 SAAADI. The CDR3 runs to 15 residues.

About this clonotype itself: Given a much more abundant clone one base away, this may be a read error. The J gene is TRBJ2-5, the V gene TRBV9, with TRBD1 matching 7 bases. Per germline, CDR1 SGDLS and CDR2 YYNGEE. CDR3 length equals 14 residues. The CDR3, as DNA: TGTGCCAACAGCACTCGGGACAGTCAAGAGACCCAGTACTTC. Encoded protein: CANSTRDSQETQYF.